These 2 T cell receptor beta chains were all obtained from the same sample, sequenced in a study of Ad26.COV2.S vaccination and SARS-CoV-2 variants. Only in-frame clones appear in the TCRdb table, and some are missing; sequencing was by immunoSEQ multiplex PCR. This table has 350,000 to 450,000 clones, roughly 85% appearing once. As for treatment: 19 received Ad26.COV2.S at low or high dose, single or two shots; about 5 received placebo; per-sample allocation not given. All samples were drawn on day 63, counting from the first vaccine or placebo injection. The sequenced sample was peripheral blood, obtained in a trial of Ad26.COV2.S vaccine versus placebo. The receptor source for this set is a person between 18 and 60 years old who received the Ad26.COV2.S COVID-19 vaccine or a placebo.

In this sample, this clone turned up once. The chain is built from TRBV9 and TRBJ2-5; D gene uncertain. Germline values: CDR1 SGDLS, CDR2 YYNGEE. The CDR3 is made up of 13 amino acids. The V end lost 4 bases, the J end lost 3 bases, and 10 bases lay between the germline ends. For the CDR3, the DNA is TGTGCCAGCAGCCCCCGATCAGAAGAGACCCAGTACTTC. Translation gives CASSPRSEETQYF.

This clone was detected only once. This chain joins TRBV28 and TRBJ2-7, with D tentatively TRBD2 (5 bases). Germline V lookup: CDR1 MDHEN, CDR2 SYDVKM. V lost 3 bases and J lost 6, with 9 bases in between. The CDR3 runs to 12 residues. CDR3 protein: CASSFTGIEQYF. CDR3 DNA sequence: TGTGCCAGCAGTTTCACGGGGATCGAGCAGTACTTC.